Presented here are 20 T cell receptor beta chains from one specimen sequenced in a study of control samples from healthy donors and cancer patients. Sequenced by immunoSEQ multiplex PCR; TCRdb stores in-frame clones only, minus some. The top ten clones hold more than 1.1% of a sample with 190,000 or so clones, 90% to 95% of them seen once. The sequenced sample consisted of blood. The receptors shown here come from a man aged 18-30 years in good health.

The J gene is TRBJ2-1, the V gene TRBV5-1, with D maybe TRBD2 (7 bases). Per germline, CDR1 SGHRS and CDR2 YFSETQ. This CDR3 has 16 residues. The V end lost 0 bases, the J end lost 8 bases, and 18 bases lay between the germline ends. The CDR3 reads CASSLESRGGLDEQFF. CDR3 DNA: TGCGCCAGCAGCTTGGAGTCGAGGGGGGGCCTAGATGAGCAGTTCTTC. Full variable domain (remainder filled in from reference TRBV5-1 and TRBJ2-1): KAGVTQTPRYLIKTRGQQVTLSCSPISGHRSVSWYQQTPGQGLQFLFEYFSETQRNKGNFPGRFSGRQFSNSRSEMNVSTLELGDSALYLCASSLESRGGLDEQFFGPGTRLTVL.

The chain has TRBV27 and TRBJ1-2; a weak D match, TRBD1 (5 bases). Per germline, CDR1 MNHEY and CDR2 SMNVEV (reference sequence). V was shortened by 2 bases and J by 4 bases, with 17 bases between the two germline ends. This CDR3 contains 16 residues. The CDR3 nucleotides read TGTGCCAGCAGTTTAAATGGCAGGGAAAGGGGCTATGGCTACACCTTC. The encoded protein is CASSLNGRERGYGYTF.

The rearrangement uses TRBV6-6 and TRBJ2-1; TRBD1 or TRBD2 may be the D gene (5 bases each). The CDR3 is made up of 14 amino acids. Trimming took 6 bases from V and 6 from J, leaving 15 bases between them. Germline values: CDR1 MNHNY, CDR2 SVGAGI (reference sequence). CDR3 region: CASSLLGESNEQFF. For the CDR3, the DNA is TGTGCCAGCAGCCTCTTAGGGGAGTCCAATGAGCAGTTCTTC.

J is TRBJ2-2 and V is TRBV24-1, with D possibly matching TRBD2 (7 bases). The CDR3 contains 17 residues. Trimming removed 1 base from V and 0 bases from J, with 11 bases in between. CDR1 and CDR2 (germline): KGHDR, SFDVKD. Here the CDR3 reads CATSDFGGATNTGELFF. The CDR3, as DNA: TGTGCCACCAGTGATTTTGGGGGGGCTACGAACACCGGGGAGCTGTTTTTT.

The J gene is TRBJ2-3, the V gene TRBV10-3; D is unclear. V dropped 3 bases and J dropped 5 bases, with 9 bases sitting between them. The germline gives CDR1 ENHRY, CDR2 SYGVKD. This CDR3 comprises 13 residues. The CDR3 spells CAISDLGGDTQYF. In DNA, the CDR3 is TGTGCCATCAGTGATTTAGGTGGAGATACGCAGTATTTT.

The J gene is TRBJ2-3, the V gene TRBV10-3; either TRBD1 or TRBD2 may supply D (5 bases each). V gave up 7 bases and J gave up 4 bases, with 15 bases separating them. This CDR3 region has 14 residues. The germline gives CDR1 ENHRY, CDR2 SYGVKD. CDR3 sequence reads: CAITGGGGSDTQYF. The CDR3 DNA follows: TGTGCCATCACTGGTGGGGGTGGATCAGATACGCAGTATTTT.

The CDR3 is CASSLKGEWGYEQYF. The CDR3 region has the DNA TGTGCCAGCAGTTTGAAAGGAGAGTGGGGCTACGAGCAGTACTTC. The V gene is TRBV27, the J gene TRBJ2-7; D gene ambiguous. The CDR3 loop spans 15 amino acids. CDR1 MNHEY and CDR2 SMNVEV come from the germline V gene (reference sequence). Trimming shortened V by 3 bases and J by 3 bases, and 15 bases separated the two germline ends.

The V gene is TRBV10-3, the J gene TRBJ2-1; perhaps TRBD1 as D (7 bases). Germline loops: CDR1 ENHRY, CDR2 SYGVKD. This CDR3 region has 15 residues. V lost 2 bases to trimming and J lost 8 bases, with 16 bases between them. The CDR3 nucleotides are TGTGCCATCAGTGAGGGAGGGGGCTATTTCGATGAGCAGTTCTTC. As protein: CAISEGGGYFDEQFF.

A single count supports this clone. The rearrangement links TRBV11-2 to TRBJ1-2, with 8 bases lining up with TRBD1. CDR3 length: 14 residues. The V gene end was trimmed by 3 bases and the J gene end by 4 bases; junction bases not matched to a gene: 4. Germline V gene sequence: CDR1 SGHAT, CDR2 FQNNGV. The CDR3 region has the DNA TGTGCCAGCAGCTTCGACAGGGGAAGCTATGGCTACACCTTC. This translates into CASSFDRGSYGYTF.

This clone occurred once. DNA for the CDR3: TGTGCCAGCAGCTTAGACAGCGGTCCAGTCGGTAACTATGGCTACACCTTC. It yields the protein CASSLDSGPVGNYGYTF. This sequence joins TRBV7-2 and TRBJ1-2; D is undetermined. Germline CDR1 is SGHTA and CDR2 is FQGNSA. With 1 base removed from V and 1 base from J, the gap between germline ends came to 16 bases. The CDR3 is 17 residues long.

The chain is built from TRBV18 and TRBJ1-4; TRBD1 is a possible D gene (5 bases). With 1 base removed from V and 7 bases from J, the gap between germline ends came to 13 bases. Germline CDR1 KGHSH, CDR2 LQKENI. The CDR3 covers 15 residues. CDR3 protein: CASSPQQERGEKLFF. The CDR3 DNA follows: TGTGCCAGCTCACCACAACAGGAGAGAGGTGAAAAACTGTTTTTT.

The chain joins TRBV5-1 to TRBJ1-2, with a tentative D call TRBD1 (5 bases). Trimming pared 6 bases from V and 7 bases from J, leaving 34 bases between. In germline, CDR1 is SGHRS, CDR2 YFSETQ. The CDR3 runs 19 residues. CDR3 DNA sequence: TGCGCCAGCAACAATCAGCCGGACACCAGGAGCCCCGCAAGGAGTGGCTACACCTTC. As protein: CASNNQPDTRSPARSGYTF.

This chain connects TRBV27 to TRBJ1-4; 9 bases line up with TRBD1. V lost 0 bases and J lost 9; bases outside the gene matches: 2. The CDR3 length is 14 residues. CDR1 is MNHEY and CDR2 is SMNVEV in the germline V gene (reference sequence). The CDR3 nucleotides read TGTGCCAGCAGTTTATCGGGACAGGGACAAAAACTGTTTTTT. Its protein is CASSLSGQGQKLFF.

V and J are TRBV9 and TRBJ1-2, with 7 bases that match TRBD1. This CDR3 region has 15 residues. Germline V lookup: CDR1 SGDLS, CDR2 YYNGEE. V lost 4 bases and J lost 4; bases outside the gene matches: 10. The CDR3 DNA is TGTGCCAGCAGCCTAGAGCCACAGGGGAGCTATGGCTACACCTTC. Translated, it gives CASSLEPQGSYGYTF.

The V gene is TRBV5-1, the J gene TRBJ2-3; no definite D call. The CDR3 runs to 13 residues. Looked up from germline, CDR1 is SGHRS and CDR2 is YFSETQ. CDR3 amino acids: CATPGPCTDTQYF. DNA for the CDR3: TGCGCAACCCCTGGGCCCTGCACAGATACGCAGTATTTT.

The V call is TRBV27, the J call TRBJ2-5; 8 bases line up with TRBD2. Germline trimming cut 8 bases from V and 5 bases from J; bases unmatched to any gene: 13. The CDR3 is 15 residues long. The germline CDR1 and CDR2 sequences are MNHEY and SMNVEV (reference sequence). DNA for the CDR3: TGTGCCAGCCACCCAGCGGGGGCCGCCCAGGAGACCCAGTACTTC. Translation gives CASHPAGAAQETQYF.

CDR3 amino acids: CASSKVSALNTEAFF. As DNA, the CDR3 is TGTGCCAGCAGCAAAGTCTCAGCCTTGAACACTGAAGCTTTCTTT. The chain has TRBV21-1 and TRBJ1-1. TRBV21-1 is a listed pseudogene. The CDR3 is 15 residues long.

V and J are TRBV19 and TRBJ1-5; D possibly corresponds to TRBD1 (6 bases). Germline V gene data show CDR1 as LNHDA and CDR2 as SQIVND (reference sequence). V lost 5 bases to trimming and J lost 1 base, with 9 bases between them. The CDR3 covers 14 residues. The CDR3: CASSPTGSNQPQHF. In DNA, the CDR3 is TGTGCCAGTAGTCCGACAGGCAGCAATCAGCCCCAGCATTTT.

The chain couples TRBV27 to TRBJ2-1; D tentatively reads TRBD1 or TRBD2 (6 bases each). This CDR3 spans 17 amino acids. Deletions cut 7 bases from V and 5 bases from J, with 24 bases between. Germline-derived CDR1 and CDR2 are MNHEY and SMNVEV (reference sequence). The CDR3 sequence: CASNTQRGALQNNEQFF. CDR3 bases: TGTGCCAGCAACACCCAAAGGGGGGCCCTCCAAAACAATGAGCAGTTCTTC.

The J gene is TRBJ2-7, the V gene TRBV6-5; TRBD1 aligns across 8 bases. J was trimmed by 0 bases and V by 3 bases; bases with no gene match: 4. Germline CDR1 reads MNHEY; CDR2 reads SVGAGI. The CDR3 contains 15 residues. CDR3 DNA: TGTGCCAGCAGTTATGTACAGGGGGGCTCCTACGAGCAGTACTTC. Its protein is CASSYVQGGSYEQYF.